These 9 T cell receptor beta chains were all obtained from the same sample, sequenced in a study of CD8 T cells in Susac syndrome. It was with random hexamers that 0.5 to 1 ug RNA was reverse transcribed. Via MiXCR, TCRdb re-called the immunoSEQ multiplex PCR reads, giving one row per CDR3 protein. The table shows 180,000 or so distinct CDR3 sequences, with around 96% occurring only once. Sequencing used CD4+ T cells from PBMCs. These receptors were taken from a human donor in good health.

CDR3 DNA sequence: TGTGCCAGCAGTGACCGCGCGGGCGGGCAGCCCCAGCATTTT. It yields the protein CASSDRAGGQPQHF. The chain carries TRBV6-6 and TRBJ1-5; unclear D gene. V shed 5 bases and J shed 7 bases, with 15 bases lying between them. In germline, CDR1 is MNHNY, CDR2 SVGAGI (reference sequence). This CDR3 region has 14 residues.

This sequence joins TRBV7-9 and TRBJ1-2, with D unclear. The CDR3 loop spans 14 amino acids. CDR1 and CDR2 (germline): SEHNR, FQNEAQ (reference sequence). Trimming shortened V by 3 bases and J by 2 bases, and 10 bases separated the two germline ends. The DNA for the CDR3 is TGTGCCAGCAGCTTCGCTGGCGGGAACTATGGCTACACCTTC. As protein: CASSFAGGNYGYTF.

The chain combines TRBV10-3 with TRBJ2-7; perhaps TRBD2 as D (7 bases). CDR3 length: 14 residues. Germline CDR1 is ENHRY and CDR2 is SYGVKD. V gave up 11 bases and J gave up 2 bases, with 19 bases separating them. In DNA, the CDR3 is TGTGCCTCCTTCTCAGGGGAGGGACCCTACGAGCAGTACTTC. The encoded protein is CASFSGEGPYEQYF.

The CDR3: CSASGVAGTNEQFF. The CDR3, as DNA: TGCAGTGCCTCCGGTGTCGCGGGGACAAATGAGCAGTTCTTC. The rearrangement uses TRBV20-1 and TRBJ2-1, with D possibly called TRBD1 or TRBD2 (6 bases each). From germline, CDR1 is DFQATT and CDR2 SNEGSKA (reference sequence). The length of the CDR3 is 14 residues. V was shortened by 6 bases and J by 7 bases, with 19 bases between the two germline ends.

The rearrangement links TRBV20-1 to TRBJ1-6; D call uncertain. Trimming took 8 bases from V and 6 from J, leaving 11 bases between them. CDR1 DFQATT and CDR2 SNEGSKA come from the germline V gene (reference sequence). The CDR3 runs to 12 residues. CDR3 amino acids: CSPGAPNSPLHF. CDR3 coding DNA: TGCAGTCCAGGCGCTCCTAATTCACCCCTCCACTTT.

This clonotype was recorded once. This chain joins TRBV29-1 and TRBJ2-1; weak D call: TRBD2 (5 bases). Trimming cost V 6 bases and J 0 bases, with 15 bases left between them. This CDR3 region has 15 residues. Germline-derived CDR1 and CDR2 are SQVTM and ANQGSEA. CDR3 protein: CSVAGSAVSYNEQFF. The CDR3 DNA is TGCAGCGTCGCAGGTAGCGCGGTCTCCTACAATGAGCAGTTCTTC.

The chain uses TRBV12-3 or TRBV12-4 and TRBJ2-3; 12 bases agree with TRBD2. V dropped 6 bases and J dropped 5; count of bases not matched to a gene: 15. CDR3 length: 18 amino acids. The CDR3 nucleotides are TGTGCCAGCAGCCTGACTAGCGGGGGTTTCGGGGCCAGAGATACGCAGTATTTT. It translates to CASSLTSGGFGARDTQYF.

This chain connects TRBV5-1 to TRBJ2-3; the D is unclear. Germline loops: CDR1 SGHRS, CDR2 YFSETQ. This CDR3 comprises 13 residues. Trimming pared 3 bases from V and 2 bases from J, leaving 7 bases between. In nucleotides, the CDR3 is TGCGCCAGCAGCTCATCCCCCACAGATACGCAGTATTTT. Protein sequence: CASSSSPTDTQYF.

V usage is TRBV5-1 and J usage is TRBJ2-3, with 9 bases aligning to TRBD2. V gave up 0 bases and J gave up 2 bases; unmatched junction bases: 1. The CDR3 length is 15 residues. Germline V gives CDR1 SGHRS, CDR2 YFSETQ. CDR3 amino acids: CASSLERGATDTQYF. The CDR3 bases are TGCGCCAGCAGCTTGGAGCGGGGGGCCACAGATACGCAGTATTTT.